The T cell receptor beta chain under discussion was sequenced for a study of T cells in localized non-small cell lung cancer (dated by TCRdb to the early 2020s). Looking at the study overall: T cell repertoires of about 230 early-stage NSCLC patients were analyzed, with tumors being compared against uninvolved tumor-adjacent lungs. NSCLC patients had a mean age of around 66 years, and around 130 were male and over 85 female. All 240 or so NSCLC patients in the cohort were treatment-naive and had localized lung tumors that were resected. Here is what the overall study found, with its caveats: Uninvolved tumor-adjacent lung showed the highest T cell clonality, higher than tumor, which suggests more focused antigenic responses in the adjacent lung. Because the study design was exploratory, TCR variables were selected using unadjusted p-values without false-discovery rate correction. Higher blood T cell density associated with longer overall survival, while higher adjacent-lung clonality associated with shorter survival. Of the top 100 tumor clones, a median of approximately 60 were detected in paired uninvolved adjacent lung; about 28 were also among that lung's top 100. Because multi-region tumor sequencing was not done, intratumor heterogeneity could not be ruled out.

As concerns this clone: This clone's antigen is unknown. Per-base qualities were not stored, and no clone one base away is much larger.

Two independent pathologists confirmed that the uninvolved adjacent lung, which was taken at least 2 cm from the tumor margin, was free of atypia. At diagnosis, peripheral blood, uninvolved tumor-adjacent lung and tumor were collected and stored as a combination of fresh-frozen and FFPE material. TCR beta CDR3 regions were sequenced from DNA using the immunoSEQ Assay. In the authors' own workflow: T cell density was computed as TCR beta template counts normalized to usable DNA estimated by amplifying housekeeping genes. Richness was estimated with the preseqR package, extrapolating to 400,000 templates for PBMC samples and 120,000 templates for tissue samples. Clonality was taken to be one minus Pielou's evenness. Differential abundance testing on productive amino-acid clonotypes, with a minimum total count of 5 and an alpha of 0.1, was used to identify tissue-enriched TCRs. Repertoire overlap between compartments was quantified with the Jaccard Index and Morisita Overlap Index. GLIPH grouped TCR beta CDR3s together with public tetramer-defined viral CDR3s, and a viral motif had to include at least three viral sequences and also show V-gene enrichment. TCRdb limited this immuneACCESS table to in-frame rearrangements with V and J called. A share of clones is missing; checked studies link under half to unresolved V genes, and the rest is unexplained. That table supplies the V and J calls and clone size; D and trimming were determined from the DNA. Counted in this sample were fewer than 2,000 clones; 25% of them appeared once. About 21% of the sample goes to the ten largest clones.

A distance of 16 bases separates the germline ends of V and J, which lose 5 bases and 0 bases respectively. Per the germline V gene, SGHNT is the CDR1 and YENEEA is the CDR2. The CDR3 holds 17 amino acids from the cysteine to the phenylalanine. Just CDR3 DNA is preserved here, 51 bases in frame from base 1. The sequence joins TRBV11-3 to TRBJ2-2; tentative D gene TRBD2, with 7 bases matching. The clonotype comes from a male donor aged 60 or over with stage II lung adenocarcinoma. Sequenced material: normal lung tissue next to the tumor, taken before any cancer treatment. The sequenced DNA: TGTGCCAGCAGCCTCAGGGGAGGGGCGACGAACACCGGGGAGCTGTTTTTT. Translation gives CASSLRGGATNTGELFF.